The 8 T cell receptor beta chains in this list originate from one sample, sequenced in a study of OX40 agonist ivuxolimab in advanced cancers. The assay was immunoSEQ multiplex PCR, and TCRdb's table has in-frame clones only and misses some. The table lists tens of thousands of clones, 85% to 95% of them singletons. The input for sequencing was CD4+ or CD8+ T cells sorted from blood, taken in a trial of the OX40 agonist ivuxolimab. Every receptor here comes from an adult with an advanced solid tumor such as melanoma, head and neck, liver or kidney cancer.

The chain links TRBV6-6 to TRBJ1-2, with D perhaps matching TRBD1 (6 bases). Trimming removed 2 bases at V and 7 bases at J, with 11 bases between. The CDR3 spans 13 residues. Germline values: CDR1 MNHNY, CDR2 SVGAGI (reference sequence). CDR3 in amino acids: CASSYGGGIGYTF. Written as DNA, the CDR3 is TGTGCCAGCAGTTACGGGGGGGGCATTGGCTACACCTTC.

The chain couples TRBV18 to TRBJ2-3, with D unresolved. V lost 0 bases and J lost 2, with 6 bases in between. CDR1 is KGHSH, CDR2 LQKENI, per germline. There are 14 residues in the CDR3. The CDR3 protein is CASSPPMATDTQYF. CDR3 DNA sequence: TGTGCCAGCTCACCACCGATGGCCACAGATACGCAGTATTTT.

The rearrangement joins TRBV19 to TRBJ1-5; D unclear. The CDR3 extends over 16 amino acids. V was shortened by 3 bases and J by 0 bases, with 12 bases between the two germline ends. Per germline, CDR1 LNHDA and CDR2 SQIVND (reference sequence). The CDR3 reads CASSIGQSHSNQPQHF. CDR3 DNA sequence: TGTGCCAGTAGTATTGGGCAGAGCCATAGCAATCAGCCCCAGCATTTT.

The genes are TRBV7-2 and TRBJ2-5; 8 bases are a match to TRBD2. The CDR3 has 14 residues. Losses at the gene ends were 5 bases for V and 2 bases for J; bases not matched to a gene: 4. In germline, CDR1 is SGHTA, CDR2 FQGNSA. This CDR3 is CASSPGGGQETQYF. CDR3 bases: TGTGCCAGCAGCCCCGGGGGGGGGCAAGAGACCCAGTACTTC. The full variable domain, rest sourced from reference TRBV7-2 and TRBJ2-5, is GAGVSQSPSNKVTEKGKDVELRCDPISGHTALYWYRQSLGQGLEFLIYFQGNSAPDKSGLPSDRFSAERTGGSVSTLTIQRTQQEDSAVYLCASSPGGGQETQYFGPGTRLLVL.

The CDR3: CASSLARGTDTQYF. CDR3 DNA: TGTGCCAGCAGTTTAGCGAGGGGCACAGATACGCAGTATTTT. V and J are TRBV6-5 and TRBJ2-3, with D maybe TRBD2 (5 bases). Germline V gives CDR1 MNHEY, CDR2 SVGAGI. CDR3 length equals 14 residues. V shed 4 bases and J shed 1 base, with 9 bases lying between them.

The chain joins TRBV7-3 to TRBJ1-3; D gene ambiguous. In germline, CDR1 is SGHTA, CDR2 FQGTGA. Trimming stripped 2 bases from V and 1 base from J, with 9 bases between. CDR3 length equals 15 residues. The CDR3 region has the DNA TGTGCCAGCAGCTTAGCAGGCGGTTCTGGAAACACCATATATTTT. Its protein is CASSLAGGSGNTIYF.

The V gene is TRBV6-9, the J gene TRBJ2-7; a weak D match, TRBD2 (6 bases). The CDR3 is 16 residues long. CDR1 is MNHGY, CDR2 SVAAGI, per germline. Trimming took 2 bases from V and 2 from J, leaving 16 bases between them. Here the CDR3 DNA reads TGTGCCAGCAGTTATGGTAGCGGAGCCCACCCCTACGAGCAGTACTTC. Protein sequence: CASSYGSGAHPYEQYF.

The CDR3 loop reads CASSQTGINQPQHF. CDR3 nucleotides: TGTGCCAGCAGTCAGACAGGGATCAATCAGCCCCAGCATTTT. The genes are TRBV6-6 and TRBJ1-5; 7 nucleotides align to TRBD1. CDR3 length: 14 residues. J gave up 3 bases and V 5 bases, and 4 bases lay outside the gene matches. CDR1 MNHNY and CDR2 SVGAGI come from the germline V gene (reference sequence).